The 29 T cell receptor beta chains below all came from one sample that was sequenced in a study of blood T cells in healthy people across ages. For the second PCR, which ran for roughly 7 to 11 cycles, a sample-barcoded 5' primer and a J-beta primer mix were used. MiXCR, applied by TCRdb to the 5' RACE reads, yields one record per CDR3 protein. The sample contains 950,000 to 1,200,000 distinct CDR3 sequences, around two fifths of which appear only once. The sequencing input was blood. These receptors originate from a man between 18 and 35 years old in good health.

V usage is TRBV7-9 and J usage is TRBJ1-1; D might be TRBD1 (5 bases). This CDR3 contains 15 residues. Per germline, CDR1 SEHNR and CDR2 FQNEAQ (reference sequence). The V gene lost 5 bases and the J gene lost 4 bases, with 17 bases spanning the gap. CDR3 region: CASSGGRVQSTEAFF. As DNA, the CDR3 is TGTGCCAGCAGCGGAGGCAGGGTTCAGAGCACTGAAGCTTTCTTT.

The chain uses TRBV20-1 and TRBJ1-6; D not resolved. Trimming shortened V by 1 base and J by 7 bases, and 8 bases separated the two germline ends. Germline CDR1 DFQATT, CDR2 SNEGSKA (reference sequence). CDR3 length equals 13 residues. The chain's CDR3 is CSARGPGNSPLHF. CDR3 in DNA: TGCAGTGCTAGAGGGCCAGGAAATTCACCCCTCCACTTT.

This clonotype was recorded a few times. The CDR3 region is CASNPGQGHQPQHF. In DNA, the CDR3 is TGTGCCAGCAATCCGGGACAGGGACATCAGCCCCAGCATTTT. The rearrangement joins TRBV6-6 to TRBJ1-5; 9 positions agree with TRBD1. The germline V gene encodes CDR1 MNHNY and CDR2 SVGAGI (reference sequence). Trimming removed 7 bases from V and 5 bases from J; junction bases left unmatched: 6. The CDR3 has 14 amino acids.

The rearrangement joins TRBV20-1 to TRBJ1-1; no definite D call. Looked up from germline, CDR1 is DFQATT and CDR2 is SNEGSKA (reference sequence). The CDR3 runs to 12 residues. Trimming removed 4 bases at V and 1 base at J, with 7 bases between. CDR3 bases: TGCAGTGCTATCATGGGGAACACTGAAGCTTTCTTT. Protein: CSAIMGNTEAFF.

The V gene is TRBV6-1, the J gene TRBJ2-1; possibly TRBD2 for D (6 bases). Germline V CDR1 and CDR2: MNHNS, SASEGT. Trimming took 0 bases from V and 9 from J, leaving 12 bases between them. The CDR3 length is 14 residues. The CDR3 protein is CASSEAYGGGEQFF. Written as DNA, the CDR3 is TGTGCCAGCAGTGAAGCGTACGGGGGAGGTGAGCAGTTCTTC.

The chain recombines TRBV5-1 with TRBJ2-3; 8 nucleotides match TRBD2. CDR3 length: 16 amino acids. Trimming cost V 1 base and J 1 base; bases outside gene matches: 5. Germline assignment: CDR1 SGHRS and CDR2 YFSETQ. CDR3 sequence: CASSLRAGGRTDTQYF. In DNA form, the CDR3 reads TGCGCCAGCAGCTTGAGGGCGGGGGGCCGCACAGATACGCAGTATTTT.

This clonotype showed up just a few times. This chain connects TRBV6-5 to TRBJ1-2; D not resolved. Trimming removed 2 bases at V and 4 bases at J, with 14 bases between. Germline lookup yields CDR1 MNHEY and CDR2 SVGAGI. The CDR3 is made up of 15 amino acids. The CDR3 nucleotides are TGTGCCAGCAGTTACACGGGTACTCGAGGCTATGGCTACACCTTC. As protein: CASSYTGTRGYGYTF.

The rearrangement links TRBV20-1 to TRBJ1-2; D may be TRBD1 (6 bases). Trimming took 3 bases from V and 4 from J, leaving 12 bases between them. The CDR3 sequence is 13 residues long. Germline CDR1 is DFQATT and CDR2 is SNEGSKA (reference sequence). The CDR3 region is CSASRPGVYGYTF. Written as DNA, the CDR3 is TGCAGTGCTAGCCGGCCAGGGGTCTATGGCTACACCTTC.

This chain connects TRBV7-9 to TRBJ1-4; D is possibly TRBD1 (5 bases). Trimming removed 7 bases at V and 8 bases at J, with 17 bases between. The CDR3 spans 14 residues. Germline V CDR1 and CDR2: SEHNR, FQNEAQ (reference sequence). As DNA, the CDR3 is TGTGCCAGCACATACGGCAGGGCGGACGAAAAACTGTTTTTT. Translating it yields CASTYGRADEKLFF.

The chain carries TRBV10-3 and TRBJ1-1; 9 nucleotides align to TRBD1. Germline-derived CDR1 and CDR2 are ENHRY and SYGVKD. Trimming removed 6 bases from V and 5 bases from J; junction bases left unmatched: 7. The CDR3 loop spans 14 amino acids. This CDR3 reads CAIRTGTGRTEAFF. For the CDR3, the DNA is TGTGCCATCAGAACCGGGACAGGGAGGACTGAAGCTTTCTTT.

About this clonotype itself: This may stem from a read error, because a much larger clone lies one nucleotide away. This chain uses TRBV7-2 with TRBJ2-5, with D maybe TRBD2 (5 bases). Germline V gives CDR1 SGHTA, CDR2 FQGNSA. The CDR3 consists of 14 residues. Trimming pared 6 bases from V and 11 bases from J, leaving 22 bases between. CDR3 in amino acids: CASSPTASRNEQYF. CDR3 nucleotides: TGTGCCAGCAGTCCTACGGCTAGCAGGAATGAGCAGTACTTC. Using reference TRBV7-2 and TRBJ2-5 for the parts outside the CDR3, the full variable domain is GAGVSQSPSNKVTEKGKDVELRCDPISGHTALYWYRQSLGQGLEFLIYFQGNSAPDKSGLPSDRFSAERTGGSVSTLTIQRTQQEDSAVYLCASSPTASRNEQYFGPGTRLLVL.

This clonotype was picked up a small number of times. Here the CDR3 reads CAISDHNEQFF. The CDR3 region has the DNA TGTGCCATCAGTGACCACAATGAGCAGTTCTTC. This chain connects TRBV10-3 to TRBJ2-1; D unclear. The CDR3 loop spans 11 amino acids. V lost 3 bases, J lost 5 bases, and 2 bases lay in between. Germline V gene sequence: CDR1 ENHRY, CDR2 SYGVKD.

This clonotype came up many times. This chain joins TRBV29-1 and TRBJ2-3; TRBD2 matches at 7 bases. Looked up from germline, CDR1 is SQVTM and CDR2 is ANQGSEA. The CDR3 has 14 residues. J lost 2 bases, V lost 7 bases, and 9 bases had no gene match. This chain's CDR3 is CSETPGLHTDTQYF. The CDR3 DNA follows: TGCAGCGAGACTCCGGGACTACACACAGATACGCAGTATTTT.

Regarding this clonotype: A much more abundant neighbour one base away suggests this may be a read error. The CDR3, as DNA: TGCGCCAGCAGCCAAGATAGACTCCCGATGGGAGAGACCCAGTTCTTC. Translating gives CASSQDRLPMGETQFF. J is TRBJ2-1 and V is TRBV4-3, with a weak D call TRBD2 (5 bases). The germline V gene encodes CDR1 LGHNA and CDR2 YSLEER. This CDR3 region has 16 residues. Between the trimmed V and J ends, which lost 0 bases and 13 bases, there was a span of 22 bases.

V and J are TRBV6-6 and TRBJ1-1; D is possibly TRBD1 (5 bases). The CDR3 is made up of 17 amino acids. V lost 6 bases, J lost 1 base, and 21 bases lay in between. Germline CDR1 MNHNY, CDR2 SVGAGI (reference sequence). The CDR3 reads CASSPRVGGEANTEAFF. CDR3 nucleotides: TGTGCCAGCAGCCCCCGGGTCGGAGGGGAAGCGAACACTGAAGCTTTCTTT.

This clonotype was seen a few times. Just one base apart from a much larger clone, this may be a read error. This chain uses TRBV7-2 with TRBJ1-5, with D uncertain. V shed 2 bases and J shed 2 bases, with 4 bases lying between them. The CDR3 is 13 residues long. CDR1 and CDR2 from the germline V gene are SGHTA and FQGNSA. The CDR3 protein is CASSLHGNQPQHF. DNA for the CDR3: TGTGCCAGCAGCTTACATGGCAATCAGCCCCAGCATTTT.

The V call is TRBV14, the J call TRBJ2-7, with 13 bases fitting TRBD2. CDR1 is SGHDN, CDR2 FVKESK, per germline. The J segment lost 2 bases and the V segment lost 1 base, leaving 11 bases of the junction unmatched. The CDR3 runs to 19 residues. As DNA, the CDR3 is TGTGCCAGCAGCCAAGTACTGACTAGCGGGGGGCAATTAACCTACGAGCAGTACTTC. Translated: CASSQVLTSGGQLTYEQYF.

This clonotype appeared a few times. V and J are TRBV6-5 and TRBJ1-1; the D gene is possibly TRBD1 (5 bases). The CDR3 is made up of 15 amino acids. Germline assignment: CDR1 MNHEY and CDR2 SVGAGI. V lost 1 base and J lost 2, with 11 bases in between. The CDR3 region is CASSYFPGINTEAFF. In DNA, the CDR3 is TGTGCCAGCAGTTACTTTCCAGGGATAAACACTGAAGCTTTCTTT.

The CDR3: CASSSPTSGGVSDTQYF. For the CDR3, the DNA is TGTGCCAGCAGCAGCCCGACTAGCGGGGGGGTCTCAGATACGCAGTATTTT. This chain uses TRBV5-4 with TRBJ2-3; 14 bases are shared with TRBD2. From germline, CDR1 is SGHNT and CDR2 YYREEE (reference sequence). Unmatched junction bases numbered 8, after V lost 4 bases and J lost 4 bases. The CDR3 consists of 17 residues.

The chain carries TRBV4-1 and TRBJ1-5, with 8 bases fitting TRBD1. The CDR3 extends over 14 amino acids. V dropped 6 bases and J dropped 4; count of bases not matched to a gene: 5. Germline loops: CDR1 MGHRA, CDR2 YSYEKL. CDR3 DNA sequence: TGCGCCAGCAGTGAGGACAGGGAGAATCAGCCCCAGCATTTT. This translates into CASSEDRENQPQHF.

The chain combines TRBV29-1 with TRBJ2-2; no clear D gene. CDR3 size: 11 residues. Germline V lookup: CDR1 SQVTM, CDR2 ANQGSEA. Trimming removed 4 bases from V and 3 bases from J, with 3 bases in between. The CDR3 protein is CSVGDTGELFF. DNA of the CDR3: TGCAGCGTTGGTGACACCGGGGAGCTGTTTTTT.

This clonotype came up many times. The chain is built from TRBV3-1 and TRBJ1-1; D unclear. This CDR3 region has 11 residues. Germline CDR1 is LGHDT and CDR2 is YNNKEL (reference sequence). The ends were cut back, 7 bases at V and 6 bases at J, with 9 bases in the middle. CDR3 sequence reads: CASMGGAEAFF. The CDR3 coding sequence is TGTGCCAGCATGGGCGGGGCTGAAGCTTTCTTT.

The CDR3 region is CSASWASTDTQYF. CDR3 nucleotides: TGCAGTGCTAGTTGGGCTAGCACAGATACGCAGTATTTT. J is TRBJ2-3 and V is TRBV20-1; D gene uncertain. The V gene lost 3 bases and the J gene lost 0 bases, with 7 bases spanning the gap. The germline V gene has CDR1 DFQATT and CDR2 SNEGSKA (reference sequence). There are 13 residues in the CDR3.

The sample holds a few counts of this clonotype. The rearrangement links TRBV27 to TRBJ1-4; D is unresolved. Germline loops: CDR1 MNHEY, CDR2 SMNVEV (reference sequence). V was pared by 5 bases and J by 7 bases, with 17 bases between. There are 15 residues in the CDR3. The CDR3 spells CASSLSAENSEKLFF. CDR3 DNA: TGTGCCAGCAGTCTAAGTGCGGAGAATAGTGAAAAACTGTTTTTT.

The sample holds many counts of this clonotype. CDR3 coding DNA: TGTGCCAGCAGCTTATCATTGCGGTTCCAAGAGACCCAGTACTTC. The encoded protein is CASSLSLRFQETQYF. The chain has TRBV11-1 and TRBJ2-5; D gene uncertain. The V and J ends lost 2 bases and 1 base respectively, with 11 bases between them. The V gene's germline CDR1 is SGHAT and CDR2 FQDESV (reference sequence). The CDR3 extends over 15 amino acids.

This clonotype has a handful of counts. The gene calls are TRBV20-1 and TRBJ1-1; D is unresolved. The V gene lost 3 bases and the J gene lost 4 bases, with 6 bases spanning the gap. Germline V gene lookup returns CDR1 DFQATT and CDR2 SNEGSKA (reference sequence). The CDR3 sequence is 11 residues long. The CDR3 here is CSASASTEAFF. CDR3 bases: TGCAGTGCTAGTGCCTCCACTGAAGCTTTCTTT.

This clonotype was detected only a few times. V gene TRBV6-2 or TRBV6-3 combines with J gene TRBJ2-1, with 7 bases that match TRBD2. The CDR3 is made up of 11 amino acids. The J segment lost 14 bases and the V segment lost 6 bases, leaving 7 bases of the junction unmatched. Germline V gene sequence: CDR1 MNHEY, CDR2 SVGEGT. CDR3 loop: CASRKSGEKFF. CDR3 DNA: TGTGCCAGCAGAAAAAGCGGGGAGAAGTTCTTC.

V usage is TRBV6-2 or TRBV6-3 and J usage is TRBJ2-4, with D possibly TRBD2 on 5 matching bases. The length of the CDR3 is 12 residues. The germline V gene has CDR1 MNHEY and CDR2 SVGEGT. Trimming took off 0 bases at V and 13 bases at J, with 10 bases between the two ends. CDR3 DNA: TGTGCCAGCAGTTACTCGTTCGGGGAGCAGTACTTC. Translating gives CASSYSFGEQYF.

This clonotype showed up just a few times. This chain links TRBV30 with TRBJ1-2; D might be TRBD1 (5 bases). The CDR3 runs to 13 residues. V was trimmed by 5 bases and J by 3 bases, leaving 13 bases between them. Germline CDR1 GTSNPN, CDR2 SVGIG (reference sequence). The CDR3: CAWGRGRDYGYTF. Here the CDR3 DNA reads TGTGCCTGGGGTCGGGGGAGAGACTATGGCTACACCTTC.